Listed here are 27 T cell receptor beta chains from one sample, sequenced in a study of regulatory T cells in long-lasting Graves disease. The sample's time point: newly diagnosed GD, antithyroid drugs for less than 3 months. The authors made the TCR library using RNA they extracted from PBMCs. In building TCR beta libraries, iRepertoire HTBI primers were used together with Arm-PCR of CDR3 regions. From the multiplex PCR reads, TCRdb called clonotypes with MiXCR, one entry per CDR3 protein. The sample yields over 500,000 distinct CDR3 sequences, under 20% seen once. These records were also assigned to another study, of T cells in Graves' hyperthyroidism and ophthalmopathy.

The sequencing here drew on peripheral blood mononuclear cells (PBMCs), taken at new diagnosis, from a patient treated with antithyroid drugs. Receptors were obtained from a young woman with Graves disease.

This clonotype came up many times. V and J are TRBV7-9 and TRBJ1-4; D remains unclear. The CDR3 totals 15 residues. Germline lookup yields CDR1 SEHNR and CDR2 FQNEAQ (reference sequence). The V end was cut by 0 bases, the J end by 8 bases, with 13 bases between. CDR3 bases: TGTGCCAGCAGCTTAGCCTACGGCCGTACCGAAAAACTGTTTTTT. Translation gives CASSLAYGRTEKLFF.

This clonotype was seen many times. This chain joins TRBV5-5 and TRBJ1-1, with D uncertain. The CDR3 length is 14 residues. The V gene lost 1 base and the J gene lost 0 bases, with 7 bases spanning the gap. Germline CDR1 and CDR2: SGHKS and YYEKEE (reference sequence). The CDR3 here is CASSLRLLNTEAFF. The DNA of the CDR3 is TGTGCCAGCAGCTTGAGGCTCTTGAACACTGAAGCTTTCTTT.

This sequence joins TRBV5-1 and TRBJ2-2, with D possibly being TRBD1 or TRBD2 (5 bases each). CDR3 size: 16 residues. Per germline, CDR1 SGHRS and CDR2 YFSETQ. Trimming pared 4 bases from V and 4 bases from J, leaving 17 bases between. The CDR3 bases are TGCGCCAGCAGCGTTACCCCCGGGGCTCCCACCGGGGAGCTGTTTTTT. As protein: CASSVTPGAPTGELFF.

This clonotype was recorded at least ten times. This sequence joins TRBV30 and TRBJ1-1, with 7 bases aligning to TRBD1. The V segment lost 1 base and the J segment 5 bases; nucleotides outside the gene matches: 1. CDR1 is GTSNPN and CDR2 is SVGIG in the germline V gene (reference sequence). The CDR3 is 12 amino acids. CDR3: CAWSAQGTEAFF. In DNA, the CDR3 is TGTGCCTGGAGTGCACAGGGGACTGAAGCTTTCTTT.

This clonotype was seen only a few times. The V and J genes are TRBV5-1 and TRBJ1-1, with a weak D call TRBD1 (6 bases). Germline CDR1 reads SGHRS; CDR2 reads YFSETQ. V dropped 4 bases and J dropped 7 bases, with 17 bases sitting between them. The CDR3 runs 14 residues. CDR3 sequence reads: CASSPVLEGVEAFF. Written as DNA, the CDR3 is TGCGCCAGCAGCCCCGTTTTGGAGGGGGTTGAAGCTTTCTTT.

This clonotype was found many times. In nucleotides, the CDR3 is TGTGCCAGCAGTACTCCTAACAGGGACGAGCAGTACTTC. Translating it yields CASSTPNRDEQYF. This chain connects TRBV6-1 to TRBJ2-7; D is perhaps TRBD1 (6 bases). Germline loops: CDR1 MNHNS, CDR2 SASEGT. This CDR3 has 13 amino acids. V was cut by 5 bases and J by 5 bases, with 13 bases left in between.

The chain combines TRBV7-9 with TRBJ2-7; D gene uncertain. V was trimmed by 4 bases and J by 4 bases, leaving 17 bases between them. The germline gives CDR1 SEHNR, CDR2 FQNEAQ (reference sequence). The CDR3 totals 15 residues. As DNA, the CDR3 is TGTGCCAGCAGCTCCAGCCGAGGTCTAGGTTACGAGCAGTACTTC. Amino acids: CASSSSRGLGYEQYF.

V gene TRBV27 combines with J gene TRBJ2-7; 8 bases agree with TRBD2. The CDR3 consists of 15 residues. Germline loops: CDR1 MNHEY, CDR2 SMNVEV (reference sequence). V lost 3 bases to trimming and J lost 2 bases; unmatched junction nucleotides: 6. DNA of the CDR3: TGTGCCAGCAGTTTCAAACTAGCGGAGCCCTACGAGCAGTACTTC. Protein product: CASSFKLAEPYEQYF.

At least ten counts were recorded for this clonotype. The chain carries TRBV28 and TRBJ1-2; D is possibly TRBD1 (6 bases). V dropped 2 bases and J dropped 10 bases, with 20 bases sitting between them. The CDR3 contains 15 residues. Per the germline V gene, CDR1 is MDHEN and CDR2 is SYDVKM. CDR3 loop: CASSLRAGARAFYTF. DNA for the CDR3: TGTGCCAGCAGTTTACGGGCGGGGGCCCGTGCCTTCTACACCTTC.

As DNA, the CDR3 is TGTGCCACCAGTCGACGTACAGGGATGGGGACCCAGTACTTC. Protein product: CATSRRTGMGTQYF. J is TRBJ2-5 and V is TRBV24-1; the D gene is possibly TRBD1 (6 bases). CDR1 and CDR2 from the germline V gene are KGHDR and SFDVKD. Trimming stripped 6 bases from V and 7 bases from J, with 17 bases between. There are 14 residues in the CDR3.

This clonotype was found many times. The CDR3: CASSSGATSAYEQYF. The CDR3 nucleotides are TGTGCCAGCAGTTCAGGAGCAACTAGCGCATACGAGCAGTACTTC. V gene TRBV12-3 or TRBV12-4 combines with J gene TRBJ2-7; TRBD2 aligns across 7 bases. The CDR3 covers 15 residues. V shed 4 bases, J shed 4 bases, and the junction held 10 bases outside the gene matches.

J is TRBJ1-2 and V is TRBV5-1; D is possibly TRBD1 (6 bases). Germline V CDR1 and CDR2: SGHRS, YFSETQ. CDR3 length: 14 residues. The ends were cut back, 5 bases at V and 4 bases at J, with 15 bases in the middle. The CDR3 protein is CASSASGQIYGYTF. In DNA, the CDR3 is TGCGCCAGCAGTGCCTCCGGACAGATCTATGGCTACACCTTC. The whole variable domain, remainder taken from reference TRBV5-1 and TRBJ1-2, is KAGVTQTPRYLIKTRGQQVTLSCSPISGHRSVSWYQQTPGQGLQFLFEYFSETQRNKGNFPGRFSGRQFSNSRSEMNVSTLELGDSALYLCASSASGQIYGYTFGSGTRLTVV.

The chain couples TRBV7-2 to TRBJ2-1; maybe TRBD1 (6 bases). CDR3 size: 16 residues. Germline V gene sequence: CDR1 SGHTA, CDR2 FQGNSA. The V end was cut by 5 bases, the J end by 2 bases, with 16 bases between. The CDR3 here is CASSPLQGIPYNEQFF. The CDR3 nucleotides are TGTGCCAGCAGCCCGCTCCAGGGGATACCCTACAATGAGCAGTTCTTC.

This clonotype was found a few times. This rearrangement joins TRBV7-3 to TRBJ2-1, with 10 bases identical to TRBD2. Unmatched junction bases numbered 11, after V lost 3 bases and J lost 3 bases. This CDR3 has 18 amino acids. CDR1 and CDR2 (germline): SGHTA, FQGTGA. CDR3: CASSFLPLTSGYYNEQFF. CDR3 nucleotides: TGTGCCAGCAGCTTCCTGCCGCTGACTAGCGGGTACTACAATGAGCAGTTCTTC.

V and J are TRBV20-1 and TRBJ2-2, with 12 bases matching TRBD1. The CDR3 is made up of 16 amino acids. V shed 3 bases, J shed 6 bases, and the junction held 8 bases outside the gene matches. Germline assignment: CDR1 DFQATT and CDR2 SNEGSKA (reference sequence). The CDR3 is CSARGGQGAMAGELFF. CDR3 bases: TGCAGTGCTAGGGGGGGACAGGGGGCTATGGCCGGGGAGCTGTTTTTT.

The chain couples TRBV11-1 to TRBJ2-6, with 8 bases matching TRBD1. The CDR3 totals 19 residues. V was clipped by 5 bases and J by 0 bases; unmatched bases: 12. CDR1 and CDR2 from the germline V gene are SGHAT and FQDESV (reference sequence). In DNA form, the CDR3 reads TGTGCCAGCAGCCAAGGCAGGGGGCGCAGAAACTCTGGGGCCAACGTCCTGACTTTC. Translating it yields CASSQGRGRRNSGANVLTF. The complete variable domain, with remaining parts taken from reference TRBV11-1 and TRBJ2-6, reads EAEVAQSPRYKITEKSQAVAFWCDPISGHATLYWYRQILGQGPELLVQFQDESVVDDSQLPKDRFSAERLKGVDSTLKIQPAELGDSAMYLCASSQGRGRRNSGANVLTFGAGSRLTVL.

This chain uses TRBV11-2 with TRBJ2-2; perhaps TRBD2 as D (5 bases). V was cut by 1 base and J by 6 bases, with 15 bases left in between. This CDR3 contains 16 residues. Germline CDR1 and CDR2: SGHAT and FQNNGV. CDR3 sequence: CASSLGRGVGPGELFF. The CDR3 DNA sequence: TGTGCCAGCAGCTTAGGACGGGGAGTAGGTCCCGGGGAGCTGTTTTTT.

This chain connects TRBV10-1 to TRBJ1-3, with a tentative D call TRBD1 (5 bases). Germline loops: CDR1 WNHNN, CDR2 SYGVQD (reference sequence). Trimming left V 6 bases short and J 0 bases short, with 12 bases between. CDR3 size: 15 residues. CDR3 sequence reads: CASSADRSSGNTIYF. The CDR3 DNA reads as TGCGCCAGCAGCGCTGACAGATCCTCTGGAAACACCATATATTTT.

This clonotype has ten or more counts. The chain uses TRBV29-1 and TRBJ2-7; tentatively, D is TRBD1 or TRBD2 (5 bases each). Germline V gene lookup returns CDR1 SQVTM and CDR2 ANQGSEA. The CDR3 is 12 amino acids. Trimming cost V 7 bases and J 2 bases, with 12 bases left between them. The CDR3 is CSAGTGTYEQYF. The CDR3 DNA follows: TGCAGCGCAGGGACGGGAACCTACGAGCAGTACTTC.

This clonotype was seen repeatedly, ten times or more. The V and J genes are TRBV6-5 and TRBJ1-5, with D possibly being TRBD1 (5 bases). CDR1 and CDR2 from the germline V gene are MNHEY and SVGAGI. Trimming took off 4 bases at V and 6 bases at J, with 13 bases between the two ends. The CDR3 is made up of 14 amino acids. The CDR3 loop reads CASSSWGSSQPQHF. CDR3 nucleotide sequence: TGTGCCAGCAGTTCGTGGGGGTCGTCTCAGCCCCAGCATTTT.

This clonotype was seen only a few times. The rearrangement joins TRBV6-5 to TRBJ2-3; no clear D. This CDR3 spans 15 amino acids. Germline loops: CDR1 MNHEY, CDR2 SVGAGI. The ends were cut back, 0 bases at V and 4 bases at J, with 11 bases in the middle. The CDR3 DNA sequence: TGTGCCAGCAGTTACTCGAGTCTAGTTGCAGATACGCAGTATTTT. Its protein is CASSYSSLVADTQYF.

The chain couples TRBV30 to TRBJ2-1; D not resolved. The J call may be wrong; the DNA end is better matched by TRBJ2-5. There are 14 residues in the CDR3. CDR1 is GTSNPN and CDR2 is SVGIG in the germline V gene (reference sequence). The CDR3 region is CAWSVYPQTETQYF. As DNA, the CDR3 is TGTGCCTGGAGTGTATACCCACAAACAGAGACCCAGTACTTC.

This clonotype has a count of ten or more. The chain links TRBV28 to TRBJ2-7, with D possibly being TRBD2 (6 bases). This CDR3 has 16 amino acids. The V end lost 3 bases, the J end lost 3 bases, and 18 bases lay between the germline ends. Germline V CDR1 and CDR2: MDHEN, SYDVKM. The CDR3 DNA follows: TGTGCCAGCAGTTTCCGGGAACTGGGGGGATACTACGAGCAGTACTTC. Its translation is CASSFRELGGYYEQYF.

In its sample, this clonotype was seen many times. The chain combines TRBV28 with TRBJ1-2; a weak D match, TRBD1 (5 bases). The germline V and J ends were trimmed by 5 bases and 5 bases, with 12 bases remaining between them. The CDR3 consists of 13 residues. Looked up from germline, CDR1 is MDHEN and CDR2 is SYDVKM. The CDR3 DNA reads as TGTGCCAGCAGTCTGAAGGGGTTGTATGGCTACACCTTC. Amino acid sequence: CASSLKGLYGYTF.

This chain links TRBV7-9 with TRBJ1-4, with D hard to call. Trimming removed 3 bases from V and 8 bases from J, with 16 bases in between. Germline CDR1 and CDR2: SEHNR and FQNEAQ (reference sequence). The CDR3 covers 15 residues. The CDR3 loop reads CASSFGDRAKEKLFF. CDR3 nucleotides: TGTGCCAGCAGCTTTGGGGATAGGGCGAAAGAAAAACTGTTTTTT. The full variable domain, in which reference TRBV7-9 and TRBJ1-4 provide the parts outside the CDR3, is DTGVSQNPRHKITKRGQNVTFRCDPISEHNRLYWYRQTLGQGPEFLTYFQNEAQLEKSRLLSDRFSAERPKGSFSTLEIQRTEQGDSAMYLCASSFGDRAKEKLFFGSGTQLSVL.

In this sample, this clonotype turned up many times. The V call is TRBV6-1, the J call TRBJ1-2; 7 nucleotides align to TRBD1. Trimming at V came to 4 bases and at J to 2 bases, leaving 10 bases not matched to a gene. This CDR3 is 16 amino acids long. CDR1 is MNHNS, CDR2 SASEGT, per germline. Here the CDR3 DNA reads TGTGCCAGCAGTGCACCGACAGGGAAAGGGAACTATGGCTACACCTTC. Amino acids: CASSAPTGKGNYGYTF.

This clonotype was recorded many times. The V and J genes are TRBV5-6 and TRBJ1-1; a weak D match, TRBD1 (5 bases). The CDR3 sequence is 14 residues long. Germline V lookup: CDR1 SGHDT, CDR2 YYEEEE. The germline V and J ends were trimmed by 4 bases and 5 bases, with 15 bases remaining between them. For the CDR3, the DNA is TGTGCCAGCAGCGGAGTGGGGGGTGGTACTGAAGCTTTCTTT. It codes for CASSGVGGGTEAFF.